The 30 T cell receptor beta chains below were found in one sample sequenced in a study of blood T cell repertoires in COVID-19. Here immunoSEQ multiplex PCR was the method, and the copy in TCRdb shows in-frame clones only, minus some. The sample has 250,000 to 300,000 clones; around 90% are singletons. The sequenced material came from PBMCs or T cells enriched from blood (not recorded which). The origin of the receptors is a woman aged 25 to 39 who had recovered from COVID-19.

The rearrangement links TRBV5-4 to TRBJ1-6; 10 bases are shared with TRBD1. The germline gives CDR1 SGHNT, CDR2 YYREEE (reference sequence). The V gene end was trimmed by 9 bases and the J gene end by 7 bases; junction bases not matched to a gene: 7. CDR3 length equals 14 residues. The CDR3 DNA reads TGTGCCACTAGACAGGGGGCGGGAAATTCACCCCTCCACTTT. This translates into CATRQGAGNSPLHF.

The V call is TRBV28, the J call TRBJ1-6, with 9 positions matching TRBD1. Looked up from germline, CDR1 is MDHEN and CDR2 is SYDVKM. This CDR3 is 16 amino acids long. The V segment lost 5 bases and the J segment 3 bases; nucleotides outside the gene matches: 5. CDR3 in DNA: TGTGCCAGCAGTACACCGGGACAGGGCTATAATTCACCCCTCCACTTT. Its translation is CASSTPGQGYNSPLHF.

This chain uses TRBV28 with TRBJ1-3; tentatively, D is TRBD1 (5 bases). Germline lookup yields CDR1 MDHEN and CDR2 SYDVKM. This CDR3 region has 13 residues. The V end was cut by 5 bases, the J end by 2 bases, with 7 bases between. The CDR3 here is CASSQQAGNTIYF. The CDR3 region has the DNA TGTGCCAGCAGTCAACAGGCTGGAAACACCATATATTTT.

This sequence joins TRBV15 and TRBJ2-1, with 8 bases matching TRBD1. There are 14 residues in the CDR3. CDR1 and CDR2 from the germline V gene are LNHNV and YYDKDF (reference sequence). V lost 5 bases and J lost 4; bases outside the gene matches: 4. CDR3 protein: CATSEGQEYNEQFF. CDR3 nucleotides: TGTGCCACCAGCGAGGGACAGGAGTACAATGAGCAGTTCTTC.

There are a few counts of this clone. The chain uses TRBV27 and TRBJ1-6, with TRBD1 identical over 8 bases. This CDR3 comprises 15 residues. The V segment lost 8 bases and the J segment 7 bases; nucleotides outside the gene matches: 10. Germline assignment: CDR1 MNHEY and CDR2 SMNVEV (reference sequence). The chain's CDR3 is CASRSSAGGNSPLHF. DNA for the CDR3: TGTGCCAGCCGGTCTTCGGCAGGGGGCAATTCACCCCTCCACTTT.

The chain joins TRBV19 to TRBJ2-5; 12 nucleotides line up with TRBD2. The trim removed 5 bases at V and 5 bases at J, leaving 6 bases unmatched. Germline V gene sequence: CDR1 LNHDA, CDR2 SQIVND (reference sequence). This CDR3 contains 15 residues. In nucleotides, the CDR3 is TGTGCCAGTAGTCGGACTAGCGGGATATCCGAGACCCAGTACTTC. Residues: CASSRTSGISETQYF.

This clone was counted once. J is TRBJ2-1 and V is TRBV15; D not certain. Per germline, CDR1 LNHNV and CDR2 YYDKDF (reference sequence). Deletions cut 0 bases from V and 9 bases from J, with 9 bases between. There are 13 residues in the CDR3. CDR3 sequence reads: CATSRDHGSEQFF. In DNA, the CDR3 is TGTGCCACCAGCAGAGATCATGGTAGTGAGCAGTTCTTC.

The rearrangement joins TRBV28 to TRBJ1-6; 11 bases align to TRBD1. The CDR3 extends over 15 amino acids. With V trimmed by 7 bases and J by 7 bases, 6 bases remained unmatched. Looked up from germline, CDR1 is MDHEN and CDR2 is SYDVKM. For the CDR3, the DNA is TGTGCCAGCACCGGGACAGGGGGTCGCAATTCACCCCTCCACTTT. Its translation is CASTGTGGRNSPLHF.

This chain uses TRBV7-8 with TRBJ1-3; D may be TRBD1 (5 bases). The V gene's germline CDR1 is SGHVS and CDR2 FQNEAQ. With 0 bases removed from V and 2 bases from J, the gap between germline ends came to 8 bases. The CDR3 extends over 15 amino acids. CDR3 nucleotide sequence: TGTGCCAGCAGCTTAGCGCGGGGGGCTGGAAACACCATATATTTT. It is translated as CASSLARGAGNTIYF.

This chain joins TRBV24-1 and TRBJ2-7; TRBD2 aligns across 12 bases. The CDR3 is made up of 14 amino acids. CDR1 is KGHDR, CDR2 SFDVKD, per germline. With 7 bases clipped from V and 9 bases from J, the junction kept 9 bases outside the gene matches. This CDR3 reads CATSWTSGASGQYF. DNA of the CDR3: TGTGCCACCAGCTGGACTAGCGGGGCTTCGGGGCAGTACTTC.

The V gene is TRBV21-1, the J gene TRBJ2-7; the table's D call of TRBD1 was not tested on the DNA. TRBV21-1 has pseudogene status. The CDR3 length is 15 residues. CDR3 amino acids: CASSQLGQGWYEQYF. The CDR3 region has the DNA TGTGCCAGCAGCCAGCTGGGACAGGGGTGGTACGAGCAGTACTTC.

The chain combines TRBV4-2 with TRBJ2-1; TRBD2 is a possible D gene (5 bases). V was cut by 1 base and J by 5 bases, with 18 bases left in between. From germline, CDR1 is LGHNA and CDR2 YNFKEQ. CDR3 size: 17 residues. The CDR3 loop reads CASSQGPSGRADNEQFF. CDR3 coding DNA: TGTGCCAGCAGCCAAGGGCCGTCCGGGCGGGCAGACAATGAGCAGTTCTTC.

This sequence joins TRBV28 and TRBJ1-2; D unresolved. Germline V lookup: CDR1 MDHEN, CDR2 SYDVKM. V gave up 3 bases and J gave up 4 bases, with 12 bases separating them. The CDR3 has 14 amino acids. CDR3 coding DNA: TGTGCCAGCAGTTTGCGGCATTCGAGCTATGGCTACACCTTC. Translated, it gives CASSLRHSSYGYTF.

The genes are TRBV5-1 and TRBJ1-2; 7 bases match TRBD1. This CDR3 is built from 14 residues. CDR1 is SGHRS, CDR2 YFSETQ, per germline. Trimming removed 4 bases from V and 4 bases from J; junction bases left unmatched: 7. The CDR3 DNA is TGCGCCAGCAGCATAGGGGGCCTATCCTATGGCTACACCTTC. This translates into CASSIGGLSYGYTF.

This rearrangement joins TRBV19 to TRBJ2-2, with 11 bases lining up with TRBD2. The CDR3 spans 17 residues. V was clipped by 2 bases and J by 4 bases; unmatched bases: 6. Germline CDR1 reads LNHDA; CDR2 reads SQIVND (reference sequence). CDR3 region: CASSIILAGGSTGELFF. In DNA, the CDR3 is TGTGCCAGTAGTATAATCCTAGCGGGAGGCAGCACCGGGGAGCTGTTTTTT.

V usage is TRBV7-9 and J usage is TRBJ2-2; 7 positions agree with TRBD2. The V gene's germline CDR1 is SEHNR and CDR2 FQNEAQ (reference sequence). With 5 bases clipped from V and 5 bases from J, the junction kept 8 bases outside the gene matches. This CDR3 spans 15 amino acids. This CDR3 reads CASSPGGPGTGELFF. Written as DNA, the CDR3 is TGTGCCAGCAGCCCGGGAGGCCCAGGGACCGGGGAGCTGTTTTTT.

This rearrangement joins TRBV6-4 to TRBJ1-4; D call uncertain. Trimming left V 0 bases short and J 0 bases short, with 14 bases between. The CDR3 runs to 18 residues. Germline CDR1 and CDR2: MRHNA and SNTAGT. In DNA, the CDR3 is TGTGCCAGCAGTGACTCGAGTCGGGATTCTGCAACTAATGAAAAACTGTTTTTT. Translated: CASSDSSRDSATNEKLFF.

The chain couples TRBV12-3 or TRBV12-4 to TRBJ1-4, with D maybe TRBD1 (5 bases). V lost 8 bases to trimming and J lost 7 bases, with 11 bases between them. This CDR3 comprises 12 residues. The CDR3 is CASGGYGEKLFF. CDR3 nucleotides: TGTGCCAGCGGGGGGTATGGTGAAAAACTGTTTTTT.

This clone was seen once. The chain has TRBV28 and TRBJ2-2; maybe TRBD2 (5 bases). CDR3 length: 14 residues. The germline V and J ends were trimmed by 7 bases and 6 bases, with 15 bases remaining between them. Germline CDR1 and CDR2: MDHEN and SYDVKM. As DNA, the CDR3 is TGTGCCAGCACGTATAGCGTTGGGGCCGGGGAGCTGTTTTTT. It translates to CASTYSVGAGELFF.

The V call is TRBV18, the J call TRBJ1-1, with D possibly matching TRBD1 (5 bases). With 4 bases removed from V and 8 bases from J, the gap between germline ends came to 11 bases. This CDR3 region has 12 residues. Germline V gene data show CDR1 as KGHSH and CDR2 as LQKENI. The CDR3 nucleotides are TGTGCCAGCTCACTGGCCAGGGCCGAAGCTTTCTTT. The encoded protein is CASSLARAEAFF.

This chain links TRBV28 with TRBJ2-2; D not resolved. The CDR3 contains 11 residues. Trimming stripped 9 bases from V and 7 bases from J, with 9 bases between. Germline assignment: CDR1 MDHEN and CDR2 SYDVKM. Written as DNA, the CDR3 is TGTGCCAGTGTTAATAGCGGGGAGCTGTTTTTT. Translation gives CASVNSGELFF.

The V gene is TRBV18, the J gene TRBJ2-1, with TRBD1 matching over 8 bases. The CDR3 runs 15 residues. V was pared by 5 bases and J by 5 bases, with 8 bases of the junction left unmatched. From germline, CDR1 is KGHSH and CDR2 LQKENI. The CDR3 DNA sequence: TGTGCCAGCTCAGCCAGGGACAGGCCCAACAATGAGCAGTTCTTC. This translates into CASSARDRPNNEQFF.

The genes are TRBV18 and TRBJ1-5; D ambiguous. The V end was cut by 5 bases, the J end by 6 bases, with 11 bases between. The CDR3 extends over 13 amino acids. Germline V gene sequence: CDR1 KGHSH, CDR2 LQKENI. The CDR3: CASSKVEGQPQHF. The CDR3 coding sequence is TGTGCCAGCTCAAAAGTGGAGGGTCAGCCCCAGCATTTT. The whole variable domain, filled in from reference TRBV18 and TRBJ1-5, reads NAGVMQNPRHLVRRRGQEARLRCSPMKGHSHVYWYRQLPEEGLKFMVYLQKENIIDESGMPKERFSAEFPKEGPSILRIQQVVRGDSAAYFCASSKVEGQPQHFGDGTRLSIL.

The chain recombines TRBV28 with TRBJ1-6; 7 positions agree with TRBD1. The germline CDR1 and CDR2 sequences are MDHEN and SYDVKM. CDR3 length: 14 residues. V shed 11 bases, J shed 10 bases, and the junction held 14 bases outside the gene matches. CDR3 nucleotide sequence: TGTGCCCTCCGGGACAGCCTTGGAGACTCACCCCTCCACTTT. Translating it yields CALRDSLGDSPLHF.

J is TRBJ1-2 and V is TRBV29-1; perhaps TRBD1 as D (6 bases). Germline V gives CDR1 SQVTM, CDR2 ANQGSEA. Trimming left V 3 bases short and J 2 bases short, with 10 bases between. The CDR3 spans 13 residues. CDR3 sequence: CSVDRTDNYGYTF. The DNA for the CDR3 is TGCAGCGTTGATCGGACAGACAACTATGGCTACACCTTC.

The CDR3 sequence: CASNGGDSPLHF. CDR3 bases: TGTGCCAGCAACGGAGGCGATTCACCCCTCCACTTT. This chain uses TRBV28 with TRBJ1-6; D remains unclear. Trimming pared 7 bases from V and 8 bases from J, leaving 9 bases between. CDR1 is MDHEN and CDR2 is SYDVKM in the germline V gene. This CDR3 has 12 residues.

The chain carries TRBV11-3 and TRBJ2-7, with 7 bases aligning to TRBD1. CDR3 size: 14 residues. Germline V gene lookup returns CDR1 SGHNT and CDR2 YENEEA. The trim removed 5 bases at V and 3 bases at J, leaving 7 bases unmatched. CDR3 bases: TGTGCCAGCAGCCCGCGACAGGGTAGCTACGAGCAGTACTTC. Translated, it gives CASSPRQGSYEQYF.

V gene TRBV6-6 combines with J gene TRBJ2-1; weak D call: TRBD1 (6 bases). The CDR3 is 11 amino acids. The ends were cut back, 6 bases at V and 8 bases at J, with 8 bases in the middle. Germline loops: CDR1 MNHNY, CDR2 SVGAGI (reference sequence). As DNA, the CDR3 is TGTGCCAGCAGACAGGGTTATGAGCAGTTCTTC. Protein sequence: CASRQGYEQFF.

Here the CDR3 reads CASRDGQNDSPLHF. DNA for the CDR3: TGCGCCAGCAGAGATGGACAGAACGATTCACCCCTCCACTTT. This chain uses TRBV5-1 with TRBJ1-6, with D perhaps matching TRBD1 (6 bases). Germline assignment: CDR1 SGHRS and CDR2 YFSETQ. V lost 5 bases and J lost 8, with 14 bases in between. The CDR3 covers 14 residues. Full variable domain (outside the CDR3, taken from reference TRBV5-1 and TRBJ1-6): KAGVTQTPRYLIKTRGQQVTLSCSPISGHRSVSWYQQTPGQGLQFLFEYFSETQRNKGNFPGRFSGRQFSNSRSEMNVSTLELGDSALYLCASRDGQNDSPLHFGNGTRLTVT.

A word on this clone: Its ends do not fully match the called genes, so a read error is possible. J is TRBJ2-2 and V is TRBV7-2, with 8 bases matching TRBD2. CDR3 length: 19 amino acids. Germline loops: CDR1 SGHTA, CDR2 FQGNSA. CDR3 protein: CASSLLQREPLRNAGELFF. CDR3 in DNA: TGTGCCAGCAGCTTATTACAGCGGGAGCCCCTACGGAACGCCGGGGAGCTGTTTTTT.